This T cell receptor beta chain appears in the sequencing data of a study of a mutant IDH1 vaccine in newly diagnosed glioma. Study in general: Vaccination was launched 4-6 weeks after radiotherapy alone, or with temozolomide cycles. Treated patients were approximately 60% male, approximately 38% female, mean age roughly 39 years. Antecedent treatment encompassed radiotherapy, temozolomide, or their combination; the majority received both. Study observations and caveats: The vaccine induced immune responses, and these occurred in about 95% of patients.

Germline V gives CDR1 SEHNR, CDR2 FQNEAQ (reference sequence). V was cut by 2 bases and J by 5 bases, with 13 bases left in between. This CDR3 is built from 14 residues. Only in-frame clones appear in the TCRdb table, and some are missing; sequencing was by immunoSEQ multiplex PCR. Of 50,000 to 60,000 clones in the sample, around 78% are singletons; the top ten hold around 5.3%. This clone was observed a few times. What it recognizes is unknown. Time point of the sample: week 5, during vaccination. Vaccinated patients received 300 ug of mutant IDH1 20-mer peptide per dose, with topical imiquimod. The sequencing here drew on PBMCs, taken from a glioma patient whose treatment included an IDH1 peptide vaccine. The rearrangement uses TRBV7-9 and TRBJ2-7; D is uncertain. This TCR derives from a man in his fifties or sixties with glioma. The CDR3 sequence: CASSLYYSSHEQYF. CDR3 coding DNA: TGTGCCAGCAGCTTATACTACAGCAGCCACGAGCAGTACTTC. Full variable domain (outside the CDR3, taken from reference TRBV7-9 and TRBJ2-7): DTGVSQNPRHKITKRGQNVTFRCDPISEHNRLYWYRQTLGQGPEFLTYFQNEAQLEKSRLLSDRFSAERPKGSFSTLEIQRTEQGDSAMYLCASSLYYSSHEQYFGPGTRLTVT.